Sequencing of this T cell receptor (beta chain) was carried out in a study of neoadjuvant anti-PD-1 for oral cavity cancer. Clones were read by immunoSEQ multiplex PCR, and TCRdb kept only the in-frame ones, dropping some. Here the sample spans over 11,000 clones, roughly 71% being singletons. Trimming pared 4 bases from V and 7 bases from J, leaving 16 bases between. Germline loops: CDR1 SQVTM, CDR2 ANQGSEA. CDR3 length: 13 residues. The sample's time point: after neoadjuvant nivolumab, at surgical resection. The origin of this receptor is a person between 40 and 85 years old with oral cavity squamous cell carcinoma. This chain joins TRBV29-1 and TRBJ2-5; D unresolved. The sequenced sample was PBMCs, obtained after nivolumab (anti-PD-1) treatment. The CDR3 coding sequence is TGCAGCGTTGGTCGTAGCCCCCTGGGGACCCAGTACTTC. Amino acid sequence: CSVGRSPLGTQYF. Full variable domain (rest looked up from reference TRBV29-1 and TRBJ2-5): SAVISQKPSRDICQRGTSLTIQCQVDSQVTMMFWYRQQPGQSLTLIATANQGSEATYESGFVIDKFPISRPNLTFSTLTVSNMSPEDSSIYLCSVGRSPLGTQYFGPGTRLLVL.